This TCR beta chain was retrieved from a study of CD8+ T cells in alopecia areata. The sequencing template was cDNA reverse transcribed from extracted RNA. Sequencing used immunoSEQ multiplex PCR; TCRdb keeps in-frame clones, though not all of them. The sample lists 110,000 to 150,000 clones, nearly 55% seen once, with less than 20% in the top ten. This clone was counted once. Its antigen is unidentified. Findings and caveats of the study: A great number of expanded lesional clones endured in scalp and blood during tofacitinib.

Treatment given: oral pan-JAK inhibitor, 5-10 mg twice daily. The specimen was CD8+ T cells sorted from blood, collected at week 4, from a patient treated with tofacitinib. The TCR sequence derives from a human donor with alopecia areata.

CDR3 coding DNA: TGTGCCAGCAGCTTTGGAGGTCGCGAGCAGTACTTC. It translates to CASSFGGREQYF. The V call is TRBV13, the J call TRBJ2-7; D is possibly TRBD2 (5 bases). Germline V gives CDR1 PRHDT, CDR2 FYEKMQ (reference sequence). The CDR3 covers 12 residues. Deletions cut 3 bases from V and 6 bases from J, with 9 bases between.